The next 3 T cell receptor beta chains were all read from a single sample in a study of OX40 agonist ivuxolimab in advanced cancers. Sequencing was performed with immunoSEQ multiplex PCR; in TCRdb, only in-frame clones are kept and a portion is missing. The sample consists of about 79,000 clones, around 91% of them appearing once. This specimen was CD4+ or CD8+ T cells sorted from blood, taken in a trial of the OX40 agonist ivuxolimab. These receptors were obtained from an adult with an advanced solid tumor such as melanoma, head and neck, liver or kidney cancer.

The chain carries TRBV7-2 and TRBJ2-1, with 15 bases matching TRBD2. The CDR3 runs 16 residues. Unmatched junction bases numbered 6, after V lost 5 bases and J lost 7 bases. Germline V gene sequence: CDR1 SGHTA, CDR2 FQGNSA. In DNA, the CDR3 is TGTGCCAGCAGCGGCAGGGGACTAGCGGGGGGAAATGAGCAGTTCTTC. The encoded protein is CASSGRGLAGGNEQFF.

The genes are TRBV2 and TRBJ1-2; 8 positions agree with TRBD1. Germline V lookup: CDR1 SNHLY, CDR2 FYNNEI. The V segment lost 4 bases and the J segment 9 bases; nucleotides outside the gene matches: 13. This CDR3 has 15 residues. CDR3 sequence (DNA): TGTGCCAGCAGTGCCACCGGGACAGGCTATTTGAGCTACACCTTC. The encoded protein is CASSATGTGYLSYTF.

For this clone: An end of the junction differs from the germline gene, which may be a read error. This same CDR3 is encoded by further DNA sequences in the sample. V is TRBV2 and J is TRBJ2-3, with 7 nucleotides matching TRBD2. Germline CDR1 reads SNHLY; CDR2 reads FYNNEI. This CDR3 region has 15 residues. This CDR3 is CASSEGREFTDTQYF. In DNA form, the CDR3 reads TGTGCCAGCAGTGAGGGGAGGGAATTCACAGATACGCAATATTTT.